The 26 T cell receptor beta chains given below trace back to one sample, sequenced in a study of cytomegalovirus exposure and HLA in healthy donors. The primer mix had 60 Vbeta and 13 Jbeta primers. Libraries were prepared by immunoSEQ multiplex PCR; TCRdb keeps only in-frame clonotypes and omits some of them. This sample has about 130,000 clones, with roughly 75% found just once. Sample: PBMCs. All receptors come from a female donor in good health and CMV-seronegative.

The sample holds a few counts of this clone. Germline and junction disagree at one end, which may indicate a read error. This chain links TRBV4-1 with TRBJ1-2; 9 nucleotides align to TRBD1. The CDR3 length is 13 residues. Germline V gene lookup returns CDR1 MGHRA and CDR2 YSYEKL. CDR3 residues: CASGHTGGDGYTF. As DNA, the CDR3 is TGCGCCAGCGGCCATACAGGGGGCGATGGCTACACCTTC.

The chain links TRBV5-1 to TRBJ2-5; 11 nucleotides align to TRBD2. The CDR3 covers 17 residues. V was pared by 0 bases and J by 0 bases, with 4 bases of the junction left unmatched. In germline, CDR1 is SGHRS, CDR2 YFSETQ. The CDR3 DNA is TGCGCCAGCAGCTTGGGGCTAGCGGGGGGCCACCAAGAGACCCAGTACTTC. Its protein product is CASSLGLAGGHQETQYF.

V and J are TRBV19 and TRBJ2-2; D perhaps matches TRBD2 (5 bases). This CDR3 spans 16 amino acids. V was cut by 0 bases and J by 6 bases, with 14 bases left in between. Germline CDR1 is LNHDA and CDR2 is SQIVND (reference sequence). Written as DNA, the CDR3 is TGTGCCAGTAGTATAGATTTTTCGGGGATCGCCGGGGAGCTGTTTTTT. Amino acids: CASSIDFSGIAGELFF.

V and J are TRBV15 and TRBJ2-2; D is perhaps TRBD1 (5 bases). Germline V gene data show CDR1 as LNHNV and CDR2 as YYDKDF (reference sequence). The CDR3 is made up of 17 amino acids. Trimming shortened V by 8 bases and J by 5 bases, and 24 bases separated the two germline ends. This chain's CDR3 is CATQHRTPSGFTGELFF. The CDR3 region has the DNA TGTGCCACCCAGCATCGGACACCCTCCGGCTTTACCGGGGAGCTGTTTTTT.

With regard to this clone: A read error may produce the germline difference seen at one junction end. J is TRBJ2-6 and V is TRBV7-8, with 8 positions matching TRBD1. This CDR3 contains 18 residues. In germline, CDR1 is SGHVS, CDR2 FQNEAQ. CDR3 region: CASSLYLAGGAGANGLTF. CDR3 DNA: TGTGCCAGCAGCTTATACCTGGCAGGGGGCGCTGGGGCCAACGGCCTGACTTTC.

The count of this clone is one. This rearrangement joins TRBV11-2 to TRBJ1-3; D gene uncertain. This CDR3 comprises 15 residues. Germline loops: CDR1 SGHAT, CDR2 FQNNGV. Trimming left V 6 bases short and J 0 bases short, with 12 bases between. CDR3 amino acids: CASSPTSGSGNTIYF. DNA of the CDR3: TGTGCCAGCAGTCCAACTTCGGGCTCTGGAAACACCATATATTTT. The full variable domain, with the rest looked up from reference TRBV11-2 and TRBJ1-3, is EAGVAQSPRYKIIEKRQSVAFWCNPISGHATLYWYQQILGQGPKLLIQFQNNGVVDDSQLPKDRFSAERLKGVDSTLKIQPAKLEDSAVYLCASSPTSGSGNTIYFGEGSWLTVV.

CDR3 nucleotide sequence: TGTGCCAGCAGCCAACAGGCCTATGAGCAGTTCTTC. This encodes CASSQQAYEQFF. J is TRBJ2-1 and V is TRBV5-4, with a possible D match to TRBD1 (5 bases). The CDR3 spans 12 residues. V shed 4 bases and J shed 8 bases, with 10 bases lying between them. Germline V CDR1 and CDR2: SGHNT, YYREEE (reference sequence).

CDR3 nucleotide sequence: TGTGCCAGTAGTATTATGACAGGGGGCTACGAGCAGTACTTC. Its protein product is CASSIMTGGYEQYF. V usage is TRBV19 and J usage is TRBJ2-7, with 9 positions matching TRBD1. The CDR3 runs 14 residues. The germline CDR1 and CDR2 sequences are LNHDA and SQIVND (reference sequence). Losses at the gene ends were 3 bases for V and 3 bases for J; bases not matched to a gene: 3.

V and J are TRBV29-1 and TRBJ1-1; D might be TRBD1 (6 bases). The CDR3 contains 13 residues. The germline V gene encodes CDR1 SQVTM and CDR2 ANQGSEA. V was cut by 7 bases and J by 6 bases, with 18 bases left in between. The CDR3 sequence: CSGQMGGAAEAFF. CDR3 coding DNA: TGCAGCGGCCAAATGGGGGGGGCCGCTGAAGCTTTCTTT.

In this sample, this clone turned up a few times. This chain joins TRBV5-1 and TRBJ2-2; 10 nucleotides line up with TRBD1. From germline, CDR1 is SGHRS and CDR2 YFSETQ. V lost 3 bases, J lost 5 bases, and 1 base stayed unmatched. This CDR3 has 14 residues. CDR3: CASSSGQGTGELFF. The DNA for the CDR3 is TGCGCCAGCAGCTCGGGACAGGGGACCGGGGAGCTGTTTTTT.

Only a few counts were recorded for this clone. The chain uses TRBV19 and TRBJ2-7; 7 bases are shared with TRBD2. The germline gives CDR1 LNHDA, CDR2 SQIVND (reference sequence). With 8 bases clipped from V and 4 bases from J, the junction kept 5 bases outside the gene matches. There are 12 residues in the CDR3. The DNA for the CDR3 is TGTGCCAGTGGGGACTACTCTTACGAGCAGTACTTC. This encodes CASGDYSYEQYF.

V gene TRBV2 combines with J gene TRBJ2-3, with 8 bases matching TRBD1. The CDR3 totals 19 residues. Unmatched junction bases numbered 21, after V lost 6 bases and J lost 4 bases. From germline, CDR1 is SNHLY and CDR2 FYNNEI. This CDR3 is CASRRGAGGAREASDTQYF. The DNA for the CDR3 is TGTGCCAGCAGGCGGGGTGCAGGGGGCGCGAGGGAAGCCTCAGATACGCAGTATTTT.

The gene calls are TRBV5-6 and TRBJ1-5; 9 bases fit TRBD1. From germline, CDR1 is SGHDT and CDR2 YYEEEE. The CDR3 spans 17 residues. V dropped 2 bases and J dropped 7; count of bases not matched to a gene: 13. The CDR3 nucleotides read TGTGCCAGCAGCTTTGGTATGGGGACAGGGTTAGGACAGCCCCAGCATTTT. The encoded protein is CASSFGMGTGLGQPQHF.

The chain is built from TRBV7-7 and TRBJ1-4; 9 bases map to TRBD1. The CDR3 contains 15 residues. The ends lost 5 bases at V and 3 bases at J; junction bases unmatched: 4. Germline V CDR1 and CDR2: SSHAT, FNYEAQ (reference sequence). In DNA form, the CDR3 reads TGTGCCAGCAGCCAAAACAGGGGGCCTAATGAAAAACTGTTTTTT. This translates into CASSQNRGPNEKLFF.

The chain recombines TRBV13 with TRBJ1-1, with D unresolved. The CDR3 extends over 11 amino acids. Germline V gene sequence: CDR1 PRHDT, CDR2 FYEKMQ (reference sequence). Trimming took 6 bases from V and 5 from J, leaving 7 bases between them. The chain's CDR3 is CASSSWTEAFF. CDR3 nucleotide sequence: TGTGCCAGCAGTAGTTGGACTGAAGCTTTCTTT.

The chain has TRBV9 and TRBJ2-3; D uncertain. This CDR3 spans 15 amino acids. Trimming took off 1 base at V and 0 bases at J, with 9 bases between the two ends. The germline V gene has CDR1 SGDLS and CDR2 YYNGEE. CDR3 protein: CASSVMAVSTDTQYF. CDR3 DNA sequence: TGTGCCAGCAGCGTAATGGCCGTTAGCACAGATACGCAGTATTTT.

V gene TRBV7-3 combines with J gene TRBJ2-2; D unresolved. Germline V lookup: CDR1 SGHTA, CDR2 FQGTGA. CDR3 length: 19 residues. V shed 3 bases and J shed 0 bases, with 20 bases lying between them. The CDR3 DNA sequence: TGTGCCAGCAGCTTGTTAGTTGTGGTGGAGTTCGCGAACACCGGGGAGCTGTTTTTT. Its translation is CASSLLVVVEFANTGELFF. Drawing the rest from reference TRBV7-3 and TRBJ2-2, the complete variable domain is GAGVSQTPSNKVTEKGKYVELRCDPISGHTALYWYRQSLGQGPEFLIYFQGTGAADDSGLPNDRFFAVRPEGSVSTLKIQRTERGDSAVYLCASSLLVVVEFANTGELFFGEGSRLTVL.

The chain employs TRBV19 and TRBJ2-5, with TRBD2 identical over 8 bases. Germline V gene sequence: CDR1 LNHDA, CDR2 SQIVND (reference sequence). The junction had 5 bases not matched to a gene; V was cut back by 8 bases and J by 0 bases. The CDR3 has 14 amino acids. CDR3 amino acids: CASGQLADQETQYF. DNA of the CDR3: TGTGCCAGTGGGCAACTAGCGGACCAAGAGACCCAGTACTTC.

The chain carries TRBV7-3 and TRBJ1-1; D remains ambiguous. The CDR3 consists of 14 residues. V dropped 6 bases and J dropped 0 bases, with 11 bases sitting between them. Germline V gene sequence: CDR1 SGHTA, CDR2 FQGTGA. The CDR3 nucleotides are TGTGCCAGCAGAACAGACGCCCTGAACACTGAAGCTTTCTTT. This encodes CASRTDALNTEAFF.

The chain has TRBV27 and TRBJ2-1, with 8 bases fitting TRBD1. CDR1 and CDR2 from the germline V gene are MNHEY and SMNVEV (reference sequence). The CDR3 totals 15 residues. V was clipped by 6 bases and J by 3 bases; unmatched bases: 7. Here the CDR3 reads CASRVGQANYNEQFF. CDR3 nucleotide sequence: TGTGCCAGCAGGGTGGGACAGGCGAACTACAATGAGCAGTTCTTC.

The chain links TRBV5-1 to TRBJ1-1; TRBD1 matches 9 bases. J was trimmed by 4 bases and V by 6 bases; bases with no gene match: 7. Germline loops: CDR1 SGHRS, CDR2 YFSETQ. The CDR3 runs to 14 residues. As DNA, the CDR3 is TGCGCCAGCAAGGAACAGGGGGCGGTCACTGAAGCTTTCTTT. Translation: CASKEQGAVTEAFF.

This chain connects TRBV7-9 to TRBJ2-1, with TRBD1 matching over 8 bases. Germline V gene lookup returns CDR1 SEHNR and CDR2 FQNEAQ (reference sequence). The CDR3 is 14 amino acids. V was clipped by 5 bases and J by 2 bases; unmatched bases: 2. As DNA, the CDR3 is TGTGCCAGCAGCCAACAGGGGGCCTACAATGAGCAGTTCTTC. As protein: CASSQQGAYNEQFF.

This CDR3 is CASSLSGGANQPQHF. CDR3 coding DNA: TGTGCCAGCAGTTTGTCAGGGGGCGCCAATCAGCCCCAGCATTTT. The V and J genes are TRBV28 and TRBJ1-5, with 8 bases that match TRBD1. J was trimmed by 3 bases and V by 3 bases; bases with no gene match: 4. CDR3 length: 15 residues. Germline values: CDR1 MDHEN, CDR2 SYDVKM.

This chain connects TRBV19 to TRBJ2-7; 8 bases align to TRBD1. CDR1 is LNHDA, CDR2 SQIVND, per germline (reference sequence). This CDR3 comprises 13 residues. V gave up 8 bases and J gave up 2 bases; unmatched junction bases: 5. CDR3 sequence reads: CASGTGLAYEQYF. The CDR3 region has the DNA TGTGCCAGTGGGACAGGTTTAGCCTACGAGCAGTACTTC.

In the case of this clone: Sequence at one end of the junction differs from germline and may be a read error. CDR3 nucleotides: TGTTCCAGCAGCCCCGGGGATACGCAGTATTTT. Its translation: CSSSPGDTQYF. This chain connects TRBV7-9 to TRBJ2-3; D is unresolved. Per the germline V gene, CDR1 is SEHNR and CDR2 is FQNEAQ (reference sequence). This CDR3 spans 11 amino acids.

The rearrangement joins TRBV7-2 to TRBJ2-7; 7 bases match TRBD2. This CDR3 region has 14 residues. Looked up from germline, CDR1 is SGHTA and CDR2 is FQGNSA. V gave up 2 bases and J gave up 7 bases; unmatched junction bases: 8. The DNA of the CDR3 is TGTGCCAGCAGCTTATTTCAGCGGGGCGGGGAGCAGTACTTC. It encodes CASSLFQRGGEQYF.